A selection of T cell receptor beta chains follows, all from one sample in a study of control samples from healthy donors and cancer patients. Measured with immunoSEQ multiplex PCR; TCRdb has only the in-frame clones, and not every one. The sample has about 230,000 clones, roughly four fifths seen once; the top ten hold about an eighth. Input material: PBMCs. These receptors were obtained from a woman aged 60-75 years with lung cancer. Both conserved end residues are part of each CDR3. A D gene is named only where the DNA matches it firmly. Clone size is not always given. Where it is, it says once, few, many or a class for expanded clones.

clone_size	d_call	j_call	v_call	cdr3_nt	cdr3_aa
-	-	TRBJ2-5	TRBV5-1	TGCGCCAGCAGCTTGCTTACCGCAGTACAAGAGACCCAGTACTTC	CASSLLTAVQETQYF
-	-	TRBJ2-1	TRBV6-5	TGTGCCAGCAGTTCCCGAGGAGGACCCTACAATGAGCAGTTCTTC	CASSSRGGPYNEQFF
-	-	TRBJ2-1	TRBV5-8	TGTGCCAGCAGCTTGGACTTCGGCTCCTACAATGAGCAGTTCTTC	CASSLDFGSYNEQFF
-	-	TRBJ2-1	TRBV28	TGTGCCAGCAGTTTAGGCCAGCCCTACAATGAGCAGTTCTTC	CASSLGQPYNEQFF
once	-	TRBJ1-1	TRBV18	TGTGCCAGCTCACCACAGGGGCAGGCCACTGAAGCTTTCTTT	CASSPQGQATEAFF
-	-	TRBJ2-3	TRBV10-2	TGCGCCAGCAGTGAGAACCAGGGCCGGACAGATACGCAGTATTTT	CASSENQGRTDTQYF
once	TRBD1	TRBJ1-6	TRBV10-3	TGTGCCATCAGTGAACGTCTGGACAGGGGAAATTCACCCCTCCACTTT	CAISERLDRGNSPLHF
-	-	TRBJ1-4	TRBV11-2	TGTGCCAGCAGCTTAGTTGCCGGGGTGTTAAATGAAAAACTGTTTTTT	CASSLVAGVLNEKLFF
-	TRBD1	TRBJ1-1	TRBV19	TGTGCCAGTAGTCCCTTCCCTGGACAGGGAGGCACTGAAGCTTTCTTT	CASSPFPGQGGTEAFF
-	TRBD1	TRBJ1-3	TRBV19	TGTGCCAGTACCATGAGACAGGGGAGCTCTGGAAACACCATATATTTT	CASTMRQGSSGNTIYF
-	TRBD1	TRBJ1-5	TRBV28	TGTGCCAGCAGCTTTTACGGGACAGGGGATCAGCCCCAGCATTTT	CASSFYGTGDQPQHF
-	-	TRBJ2-7	TRBV20-1	TGCAGTGCCTGGGGAAACTACGAGCAGTACTTC	CSAWGNYEQYF
once	-	TRBJ2-1	TRBV29-1	TGCAGCGTTGTTATTGTCGACAATGAGCAGTTCTTC	CSVVIVDNEQFF
-	TRBD2	TRBJ2-1	TRBV6-2/TRBV6-3	TGTGCCAGCAGTTACTCGGCTAGCGGGAGTGCCAATGAGCAGTTCTTC	CASSYSASGSANEQFF
-	TRBD2	TRBJ2-3	TRBV5-1	TGCGCCAGCAGCTTGGCGACTAGCGGGGGACCCACAGATACGCAGTATTTT	CASSLATSGGPTDTQYF
-	-	TRBJ1-6	TRBV10-1	TGCGCCAGCTCCAGGGAAGCCAATTCACCCCTCCACTTT	CASSREANSPLHF
few	-	TRBJ1-2	TRBV19	TGTGCCAGTAGTATTTTCGTGGGGGTCTATGGCTACACCTTC	CASSIFVGVYGYTF
-	-	TRBJ1-1	TRBV5-1	TGCGCCAGCAGCTTGGACGGGGGGAACACTGAAGCTTTCTTT	CASSLDGGNTEAFF
-	-	TRBJ1-2	TRBV19	TGTGCCAGTAGTCCAGGGGAGGCGGCCGGCTACACCTTC	CASSPGEAAGYTF
-	-	TRBJ1-4	TRBV7-8	TGTGCCAGCAGCTTAGGGGTTTCTGAAAAACTGTTTTTT	CASSLGVSEKLFF
-	-	TRBJ1-2	TRBV12-3/TRBV12-4	TGTGCCAGCTATTTACCTTTGGGTGGCTACACCTTC	CASYLPLGGYTF
-	-	TRBJ2-1	TRBV21-1	TGTGCCAGCAGCAAAGGCACCAAAAGCTCCTACAATGAGCAGTTCTTC	CASSKGTKSSYNEQFF
-	-	TRBJ2-2	TRBV4-2	TGTGCCAGCAGCCAAGAGCAGAACACCGGGGAGCTGTTTTTT	CASSQEQNTGELFF
-	-	TRBJ2-7	TRBV5-1	TGCGCCAGCAGCTTGGTGTCGGCGCCGAACTACGAGCAGTACTTC	CASSLVSAPNYEQYF
-	-	TRBJ1-1	TRBV25-1	TGTGCCAGCAGTGACTCTAGGGGTAGGACTGAAGCTTTCTTT	CASSDSRGRTEAFF
-	TRBD2	TRBJ2-5	TRBV3-1/TRBV3-2	TGTGCCAGCAGCCAAGGGACTAGCGGGGGCCAAGAGACCCAGTACTTC	CASSQGTSGGQETQYF
once	-	TRBJ1-1	TRBV3-1/TRBV3-2	TGTGCCAGCAGCGAAGAGACAGTGAACACTGAAGCTTTCTTT	CASSEETVNTEAFF
-	TRBD2	TRBJ2-5	TRBV13	TGTGCCAGCAGCCCCCGGCCCGGGGGGAGAGAGACCCAGTACTTC	CASSPRPGGRETQYF
-	TRBD2	TRBJ2-2	TRBV10-2	TGCGCCAGCAGAACTAGCGGGGGGGCGAACACCGGGGAGCTGTTTTTT	CASRTSGGANTGELFF
once	-	TRBJ1-1	TRBV5-6	TGTGCCAGCAGCTTGGAGGGACCAAGTCTAGCTTTCTTT	CASSLEGPSLAFF
-	TRBD2	TRBJ2-3	TRBV5-1	TGCGCCAGCAGCTTGGGGCTAGCGGTACTCACAGATACGCAGTATTTT	CASSLGLAVLTDTQYF
-	-	TRBJ1-3	TRBV7-2	TGTGCCAGCAGCCCCGCAAAGGGAAACACCATATATTTT	CASSPAKGNTIYF
-	TRBD1	TRBJ2-1	TRBV28	TGTGCCAGCAGGACAGGGAATAAGCAGTTCTTC	CASRTGNKQFF
few	-	TRBJ1-3	TRBV6-5	TGTGCCAGCAGTTTGAGGGGGAGCTCTGGAAACACCATATATTTT	CASSLRGSSGNTIYF
-	-	TRBJ1-3	TRBV7-6	TGTGCCAGCAGCTTAGAGGCAGGGAAGGAGGGAAACACCATATATTTT	CASSLEAGKEGNTIYF
many	TRBD2	TRBJ2-1	TRBV5-1	TGCGCCAGCAGCTTGGAACCCGGACTAGCGCCCGCGGCCCTGTTCTTC	CASSLEPGLAPAALFF
-	-	TRBJ2-5	TRBV5-1	TGCGCCAGCAGCGTTTCGGGGGCGGAGACCCAGTACTTC	CASSVSGAETQYF
-	TRBD1	TRBJ2-3	TRBV5-4	TGTGCCAGCAGCACCAGACAGGGTTGGCAGGATACGCAGTATTTT	CASSTRQGWQDTQYF
many	-	TRBJ1-1	TRBV19	TGTGCCAGTAGTATTGGAGACAGAAACACTGAAGCTTTCTTT	CASSIGDRNTEAFF
once	-	TRBJ1-2	TRBV19	TGTGCCAGTAGTATAGGGGAATATGGCTACACCTTC	CASSIGEYGYTF
-	-	TRBJ2-7	TRBV28	TGTGCCAGCAGTTTACATGAGCTGTACGAGCAGTACTTC	CASSLHELYEQYF
-	-	TRBJ1-2	TRBV24-1	TGTGCCACCAGTGCTGGAGCTAACTATGGCTACACCTTC	CATSAGANYGYTF
-	TRBD1	TRBJ1-5	TRBV3-1/TRBV3-2	TGTGCCAGCAGCCGAGGGCAGGGGGTAAGCAATCAGCCCCAGCATTTT	CASSRGQGVSNQPQHF
once	-	TRBJ2-3	TRBV27	TGTGCCAGCCAACAAACAGCCGCCGGTTACACAGATACGCAGTATTTT	CASQQTAAGYTDTQYF
-	-	TRBJ2-7	TRBV18	TGTGCCAGCTCACTCCGACAGGCCGACGAGCAGTACTTC	CASSLRQADEQYF
-	TRBD1	TRBJ1-1	TRBV7-9	TGTGCCAGCAGCTTCTACGGTATGGGACAGGGGGCAGGGAACACTGAAGCTTTCTTT	CASSFYGMGQGAGNTEAFF